These 26 T cell receptor beta chains came from one sample sequenced in a study of cytotoxic CD8 clonotypes in ibrutinib-treated CLL. Libraries were prepared by immunoSEQ multiplex PCR; TCRdb keeps only in-frame clonotypes and omits some of them. The profile shows some 150,000 clones, 79% of them singletons. This material consisted of PBMCs, taken after 12 months of ibrutinib treatment. These receptors originate from a human donor with chronic lymphocytic leukemia.

The chain is built from TRBV5-4 and TRBJ2-3, with 8 bases identical to TRBD2. Germline V gives CDR1 SGHNT, CDR2 YYREEE (reference sequence). J gave up 6 bases and V 4 bases, and 7 bases lay outside the gene matches. The CDR3 covers 14 residues. The CDR3 nucleotides are TGTGCCAGCAGCCAGAGCGGGAGCCGGGATACGCAGTATTTT. As protein: CASSQSGSRDTQYF.

This chain uses TRBV5-4 with TRBJ2-2, with a weak D call TRBD2 (6 bases). CDR1 and CDR2 (germline): SGHNT, YYREEE (reference sequence). Trimming pared 4 bases from V and 1 base from J, leaving 14 bases between. This CDR3 contains 16 residues. The CDR3 DNA reads as TGTGCCAGCAGCCCCCACCGGCGGGAGAACACCGGGGAGCTGTTTTTT. Its translation is CASSPHRRENTGELFF. Full variable domain (missing parts from reference TRBV5-4 and TRBJ2-2): ETGVTQSPTHLIKTRGQQVTLRCSSQSGHNTVSWYQQALGQGPQFIFQYYREEENGRGNFPPRFSGLQFPNYSSELNVNALELDDSALYLCASSPHRRENTGELFFGEGSRLTVL.

This clone was observed once. V and J are TRBV7-2 and TRBJ1-2, with no clear D. The CDR3 contains 14 residues. V was trimmed by 3 bases and J by 5 bases, leaving 13 bases between them. The V gene's germline CDR1 is SGHTA and CDR2 FQGNSA. The CDR3 is CASSFVSGSYGYTF. The CDR3 DNA reads TGTGCCAGCAGCTTTGTCTCCGGGTCGTATGGCTACACCTTC.

V usage is TRBV19 and J usage is TRBJ2-7, with TRBD1 matching 9 bases. Germline V CDR1 and CDR2: LNHDA, SQIVND (reference sequence). The CDR3 has 12 amino acids. The trim removed 10 bases at V and 5 bases at J, leaving 6 bases unmatched. The CDR3 DNA follows: TGTGCCACCCGGGACAGGGTCGACGAGCAGTACTTC. This sequence encodes CATRDRVDEQYF.

This CDR3 is CASSSRPAGGIKETQYF. The DNA of the CDR3 is TGCGCCAGCAGCTCGCGGCCAGCGGGAGGGATCAAAGAGACCCAGTACTTC. This chain uses TRBV4-3 with TRBJ2-5, with 10 bases lining up with TRBD2. V was pared by 5 bases and J by 3 bases, with 12 bases of the junction left unmatched. The CDR3 is 17 amino acids. Germline V gives CDR1 LGHNA, CDR2 YSLEER.

V usage is TRBV27 and J usage is TRBJ2-1; D might be TRBD2 (6 bases). Germline V gene data show CDR1 as MNHEY and CDR2 as SMNVEV (reference sequence). V was clipped by 6 bases and J by 8 bases, with 26 bases between them. The CDR3 has 17 residues. The CDR3 coding sequence is TGTGCCAGCAGCAGGACCAGATCTAGCGCCGCGAGGGATGAGCAGTTCTTC. Its translation: CASSRTRSSAARDEQFF.

The chain is built from TRBV10-3 and TRBJ2-6, with a tentative D call TRBD2 (6 bases). The V end was cut by 2 bases, the J end by 3 bases, with 8 bases between. The CDR3 totals 15 residues. Looked up from germline, CDR1 is ENHRY and CDR2 is SYGVKD. The CDR3 nucleotides read TGTGCCATCAGTGAGCGGGGAGGTGGGGCCAACGTCCTGACTTTC. Its protein product is CAISERGGGANVLTF.

This clone was seen a single time. The CDR3 nucleotides are TGTGCCAGCAGAAATAGCGGGAGCTACGAGCAGTACTTC. Translating gives CASRNSGSYEQYF. The chain combines TRBV6-1 with TRBJ2-7; 9 positions match TRBD2. The CDR3 sequence is 13 residues long. Looked up from germline, CDR1 is MNHNS and CDR2 is SASEGT. V shed 6 bases, J shed 3 bases, and the junction held 3 bases outside the gene matches.

This chain uses TRBV7-2 with TRBJ2-1; 8 nucleotides match TRBD1. Germline V CDR1 and CDR2: SGHTA, FQGNSA. The CDR3 spans 15 residues. J was trimmed by 4 bases and V by 4 bases; bases with no gene match: 6. The chain's CDR3 is CASSSTGDGYNEQFF. The CDR3 DNA reads as TGTGCCAGCAGCTCGACAGGGGACGGGTACAATGAGCAGTTCTTC.

This sequence joins TRBV14 and TRBJ2-7; maybe TRBD1 (6 bases). CDR1 is SGHDN and CDR2 is FVKESK in the germline V gene. V shed 4 bases and J shed 2 bases, with 12 bases lying between them. The CDR3 consists of 14 residues. CDR3 coding DNA: TGTGCCAGCAGCCCCGCAGGGGTAACCTACGAGCAGTACTTC. As protein: CASSPAGVTYEQYF.

This clone was observed a handful of times. The V and J genes are TRBV7-8 and TRBJ2-1; D is unclear. Per germline, CDR1 SGHVS and CDR2 FQNEAQ. V lost 1 base and J lost 9, with 10 bases in between. The CDR3 has 13 amino acids. The DNA for the CDR3 is TGTGCCAGCAGCTTAGATCTGATAGGTGAGCAGTTCTTC. As protein: CASSLDLIGEQFF.

This chain connects TRBV28 to TRBJ2-5; unclear D gene. There are 14 residues in the CDR3. V gave up 7 bases and J gave up 4 bases, with 16 bases separating them. From germline, CDR1 is MDHEN and CDR2 SYDVKM. The CDR3 nucleotides are TGTGCCAGCAACCCGACCGTGGACGGAGAGACCCAGTACTTC. It yields the protein CASNPTVDGETQYF.

In the case of this clone: The same CDR3 can be traced to other DNA sequences in this sample. The rearrangement joins TRBV25-1 to TRBJ2-7; unclear D gene. The CDR3 consists of 12 residues. Trimming removed 4 bases at V and 0 bases at J, with 4 bases between. Germline assignment: CDR1 MGHDK and CDR2 SYGVNS. CDR3 sequence (DNA): TGTGCCAGCAGTGGTGACTCCTACGAGCAGTACTTC. Translating it yields CASSGDSYEQYF.

J is TRBJ2-2 and V is TRBV6-5, with D unresolved. Germline CDR1 reads MNHEY; CDR2 reads SVGAGI. V dropped 2 bases and J dropped 0 bases, with 10 bases sitting between them. CDR3 length equals 16 residues. CDR3 in amino acids: CASSYQNPPNTGELFF. The DNA for the CDR3 is TGTGCCAGCAGTTACCAAAATCCTCCGAACACCGGGGAGCTGTTTTTT.

The rearrangement uses TRBV4-1 and TRBJ2-7; no clear D. This CDR3 comprises 14 residues. The V gene's germline CDR1 is MGHRA and CDR2 YSYEKL. V lost 1 base and J 3 bases, leaving 10 bases between the germline ends. CDR3 in DNA: TGCGCCAGCAGCCAAGGGCCTTGGGACTACGAGCAGTACTTC. It is translated as CASSQGPWDYEQYF.

The chain recombines TRBV5-1 with TRBJ2-5; D is possibly TRBD2 (6 bases). The CDR3 spans 15 residues. Germline-derived CDR1 and CDR2 are SGHRS and YFSETQ. V was pared by 0 bases and J by 1 base, with 10 bases between. The CDR3 region is CASSLGQGGQETQYF. The CDR3 nucleotides are TGCGCCAGCAGCTTGGGTCAGGGAGGCCAAGAGACCCAGTACTTC.

The V gene is TRBV30, the J gene TRBJ2-7, with 9 bases that match TRBD2. The CDR3 runs to 14 residues. CDR1 and CDR2 (germline): GTSNPN, SVGIG (reference sequence). V lost 3 bases to trimming and J lost 3 bases; unmatched junction nucleotides: 6. The DNA for the CDR3 is TGTGCCTGGAGGGAATTAGCGGGGGTCTACGAGCAGTACTTC. It specifies CAWRELAGVYEQYF.

The chain couples TRBV19 to TRBJ2-7; 9 bases are a match to TRBD2. This CDR3 region has 16 residues. V lost 3 bases and J lost 3; bases outside the gene matches: 9. Germline lookup yields CDR1 LNHDA and CDR2 SQIVND (reference sequence). The CDR3 region is CASSILTSGSDYEQYF. In DNA form, the CDR3 reads TGTGCCAGTAGTATTTTGACTAGCGGATCAGACTACGAGCAGTACTTC.

The rearrangement joins TRBV10-3 to TRBJ1-2; TRBD1 matches 7 bases. V was clipped by 6 bases and J by 4 bases; unmatched bases: 5. The germline V gene encodes CDR1 ENHRY and CDR2 SYGVKD. The CDR3 is 13 amino acids. The CDR3 loop is CAISAQGVYGYTF. CDR3 DNA sequence: TGTGCCATCAGCGCGCAGGGGGTCTATGGCTACACCTTC.

Note on this clone: This sample includes further DNA sequences coding for the same CDR3. V is TRBV15 and J is TRBJ2-7, with D possibly called TRBD1 or TRBD2 (5 bases each). This CDR3 has 14 amino acids. Trimming removed 0 bases from V and 2 bases from J, with 8 bases in between. Per the germline V gene, CDR1 is LNHNV and CDR2 is YYDKDF (reference sequence). In DNA, the CDR3 is TGTGCCACCAGCAGAGATCTGGGGGCCTACGAGCAGTACTTC. Translating it yields CATSRDLGAYEQYF.

The table lists this clone with a count of one. The chain is built from TRBV4-2 and TRBJ2-7; D gene unclear. The CDR3 spans 13 residues. V was shortened by 0 bases and J by 13 bases, with 16 bases between the two germline ends. Germline V gene sequence: CDR1 LGHNA, CDR2 YNFKEQ. CDR3 region: CASSQDSEQAIYF. CDR3 nucleotide sequence: TGTGCCAGCAGCCAAGATTCCGAGCAGGCCATATACTTC.

The chain carries TRBV9 and TRBJ2-2; weak D call: TRBD1 (6 bases). V lost 0 bases and J 3 bases, leaving 9 bases between the germline ends. Germline values: CDR1 SGDLS, CDR2 YYNGEE. The CDR3 has 15 residues. The CDR3 DNA reads as TGTGCCAGCAGCGTAGCTGGGACACACACCGGGGAGCTGTTTTTT. It codes for CASSVAGTHTGELFF.

The J gene is TRBJ2-4, the V gene TRBV7-8; D is ambiguous. Germline V gene lookup returns CDR1 SGHVS and CDR2 FQNEAQ. The CDR3 is made up of 14 amino acids. The V end lost 5 bases, the J end lost 0 bases, and 8 bases lay between the germline ends. CDR3 sequence: CASSRVLAKNIQYF. Here the CDR3 DNA reads TGTGCCAGCAGCAGGGTCTTAGCCAAAAACATTCAGTACTTC.

The chain is built from TRBV28 and TRBJ1-1; D remains ambiguous. In germline, CDR1 is MDHEN, CDR2 SYDVKM. This CDR3 region has 13 residues. The V gene lost 3 bases and the J gene lost 6 bases, with 11 bases spanning the gap. The CDR3 nucleotides are TGTGCCAGCAGTTTTACATCTTGGTCTGAAGCTTTCTTT. Residues: CASSFTSWSEAFF.

The chain employs TRBV4-3 and TRBJ2-4; 14 positions match TRBD2. The CDR3 runs 21 residues. The germline V gene has CDR1 LGHNA and CDR2 YSLEER. V was pared by 0 bases and J by 1 base, with 11 bases of the junction left unmatched. The CDR3 spells CASSQDPPGLAGVLAKNIQYF. CDR3 DNA: TGCGCCAGCAGCCAAGATCCGCCGGGACTAGCGGGAGTCTTGGCCAAAAACATTCAGTACTTC.

The J gene is TRBJ1-2, the V gene TRBV9, with D unclear. V dropped 2 bases and J dropped 0 bases, with 5 bases sitting between them. This CDR3 spans 13 amino acids. Germline V gives CDR1 SGDLS, CDR2 YYNGEE. CDR3 amino acids: CASSVGANYGYTF. The CDR3, as DNA: TGTGCCAGCAGCGTTGGTGCTAACTATGGCTACACCTTC. Variable domain in full (rest from reference TRBV9 and TRBJ1-2): DSGVTQTPKHLITATGQRVTLRCSPRSGDLSVYWYQQSLDQGLQFLIQYYNGEERAKGNILERFSAQQFPDLHSELNLSSLELGDSALYFCASSVGANYGYTFGSGTRLTVV.